The source of this T cell receptor beta chain is a study of blood T cell repertoires in COVID-19. Overall study: Sources were T cells, B-cell-depleted T cells, or PBMCs; the material itself was cDNA or gDNA.

This CDR3 contains 16 residues. V lost 5 bases to trimming and J lost 0 bases, with 11 bases between them. The germline V gene has CDR1 SNHLY and CDR2 FYNNEI. The repertoire was sequenced with immunoSEQ multiplex PCR; TCRdb's copy has only in-frame clones and lacks some. Here the sample spans approximately 240,000 clones, over 80% being singletons. Source material: PBMCs or T cells enriched from blood (not recorded which). The receptor's source is a woman aged 18-29 years who had recovered from COVID-19. The chain is built from TRBV2 and TRBJ2-6, with D possibly being TRBD1 (6 bases). The CDR3 region is CASSLTGYSGANVLTF. CDR3 nucleotide sequence: TGTGCCAGCAGTTTGACAGGTTACTCTGGGGCCAACGTCCTGACTTTC.